The clone carrying this TCR beta chain has at least ten counts. Its specificity is not known. A second PCR of 7 to 11 cycles used a sample-barcoded 5' primer and a J-beta primer mix. TCRdb called the 5' RACE reads again in MiXCR, with one record for every CDR3 protein. The data contain about 640,000 distinct CDR3 sequences, 58% of them seen just once; the ten biggest clones take up approximately 37%. This sample stems from a study of blood T cells in healthy people across ages. Points from the study as a whole: There was a strong correlation between TCR beta diversity and naive T cell percentage. Because donor CMV status was unknown, expanded clonotype changes were possibly confounded. Comparison with aged donors showed that long-lived donors had more naive CD4+ cells and higher diversity. Researchers deemed the diversity estimates from one million T cells underestimates.

Germline V gives CDR1 DFQATT, CDR2 SNEGSKA (reference sequence). V shed 6 bases, J shed 3 bases, and the junction held 4 bases outside the gene matches. There are 13 residues in the CDR3. Sample: blood. This TCR derives from a man aged 60 to 75 in good health. The chain combines TRBV20-1 with TRBJ2-1, with 8 positions matching TRBD2. The CDR3 nucleotides read TGCAGTGCCATCCGGGGGGGCTACAATGAGCAGTTCTTC. Translated, it gives CSAIRGGYNEQFF.